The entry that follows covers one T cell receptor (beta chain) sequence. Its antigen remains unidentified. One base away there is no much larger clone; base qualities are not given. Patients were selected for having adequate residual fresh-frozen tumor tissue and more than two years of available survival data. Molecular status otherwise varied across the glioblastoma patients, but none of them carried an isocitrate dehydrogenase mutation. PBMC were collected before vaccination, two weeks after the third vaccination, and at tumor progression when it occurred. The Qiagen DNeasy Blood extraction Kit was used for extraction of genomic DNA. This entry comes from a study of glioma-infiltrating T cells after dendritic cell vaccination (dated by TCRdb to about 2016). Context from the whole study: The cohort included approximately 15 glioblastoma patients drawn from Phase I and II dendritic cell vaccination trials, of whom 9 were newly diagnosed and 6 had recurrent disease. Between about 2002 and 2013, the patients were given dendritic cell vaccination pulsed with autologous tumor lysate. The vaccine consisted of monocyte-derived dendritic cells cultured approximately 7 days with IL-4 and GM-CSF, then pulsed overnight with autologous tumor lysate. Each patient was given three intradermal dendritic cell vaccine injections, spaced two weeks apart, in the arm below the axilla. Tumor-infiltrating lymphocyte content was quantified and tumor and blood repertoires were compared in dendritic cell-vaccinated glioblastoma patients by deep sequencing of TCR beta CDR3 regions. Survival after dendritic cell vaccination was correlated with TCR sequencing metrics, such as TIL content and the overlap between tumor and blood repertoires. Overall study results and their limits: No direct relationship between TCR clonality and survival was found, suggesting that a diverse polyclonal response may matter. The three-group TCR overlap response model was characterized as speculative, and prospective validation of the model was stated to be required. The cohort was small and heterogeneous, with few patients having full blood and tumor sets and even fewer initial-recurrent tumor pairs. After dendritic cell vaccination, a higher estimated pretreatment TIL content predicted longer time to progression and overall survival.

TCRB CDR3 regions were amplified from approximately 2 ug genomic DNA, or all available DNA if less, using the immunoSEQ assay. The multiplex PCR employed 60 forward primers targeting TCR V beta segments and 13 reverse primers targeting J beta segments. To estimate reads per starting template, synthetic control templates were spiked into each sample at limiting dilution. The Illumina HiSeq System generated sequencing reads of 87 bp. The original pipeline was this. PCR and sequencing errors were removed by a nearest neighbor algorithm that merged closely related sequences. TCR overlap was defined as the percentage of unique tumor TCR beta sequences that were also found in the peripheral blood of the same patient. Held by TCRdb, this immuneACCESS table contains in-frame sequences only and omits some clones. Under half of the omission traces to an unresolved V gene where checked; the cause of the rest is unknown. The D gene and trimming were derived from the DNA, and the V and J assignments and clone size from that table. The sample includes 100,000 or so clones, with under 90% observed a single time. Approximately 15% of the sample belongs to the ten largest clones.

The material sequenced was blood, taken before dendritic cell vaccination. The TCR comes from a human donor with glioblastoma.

The nucleotide sequence reads TGTGCCAGCAGCACCTCCGGGACTAGCGGGAGGGCGAGCGAGCAGTACTTC. Translation gives CASSTSGTSGRASEQYF. This receptor chain uses TRBV7-2 and TRBJ2-7; TRBD2 lines up with 16 middle nucleotides. In the germline V gene, CDR1 corresponds to SGHTA and CDR2 to FQGNSA. From V the trimming removes 5 bases and from J it removes 6 bases, while the gene matches leave 10 bases of the junction unaccounted for. Counted from cysteine to phenylalanine, this CDR3 has 17 amino acids. The kept DNA is CDR3 alone, 51 bases in frame from the first base.